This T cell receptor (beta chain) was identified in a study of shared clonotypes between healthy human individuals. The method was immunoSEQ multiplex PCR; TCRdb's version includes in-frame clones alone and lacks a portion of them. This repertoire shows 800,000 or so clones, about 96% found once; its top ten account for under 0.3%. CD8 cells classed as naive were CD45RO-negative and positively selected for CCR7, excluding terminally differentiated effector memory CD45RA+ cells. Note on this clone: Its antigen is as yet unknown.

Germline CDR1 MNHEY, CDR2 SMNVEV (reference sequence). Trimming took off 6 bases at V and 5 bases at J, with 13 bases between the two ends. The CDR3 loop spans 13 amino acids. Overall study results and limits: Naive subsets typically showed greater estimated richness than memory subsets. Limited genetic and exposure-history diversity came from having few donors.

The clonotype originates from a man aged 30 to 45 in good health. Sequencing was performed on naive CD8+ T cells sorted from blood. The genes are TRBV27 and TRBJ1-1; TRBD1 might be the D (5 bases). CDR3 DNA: TGTGCCAGCAGCAGGGCCGTGGGAACTGAAGCTTTCTTT. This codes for CASSRAVGTEAFF.